This T cell receptor beta chain was retrieved from a study of human T cells and chemical hapten exposure. Study summary: Minor volume differences among pooled libraries chiefly drove per-sample TCR yield variation. Findings and caveats of the study: TCRs exceeding 1 in 1000 frequency stayed unchanged with DPC sensitization.

This clonotype was found many times. Its cognate antigen is unknown. In TCRdb, the RACE reads were re-called with MiXCR into one record per CDR3 protein. Of over 300,000 distinct CDR3 sequences in the sample, 5% to 6.5% were seen once. The CDR3 totals 16 residues. V shed 5 bases and J 5 bases; nucleotides not matched to a gene: 12. Looked up from germline, CDR1 is MDHEN and CDR2 is SYDVKM. The time point here: pre-sensitization, week 0. Stated treatment: therapeutic diphenylcyclopropenone sensitization with weekly scalp DPC. This chain uses TRBV28 with TRBJ2-5, with TRBD2 matching over 9 bases. The source is a woman aged 45-65 years with alopecia areata. Some clones in this sample may be carry-over from other donors' samples. Material: whole blood, obtained in connection with sensitization to the hapten diphenylcyclopropenone (DPC). CDR3 loop: CASSPRTSAKMETQYF. For the CDR3, the DNA is TGTGCCAGCAGTCCCCGGACTAGCGCGAAGATGGAGACCCAGTACTTC.